This passage covers 4 T cell receptor beta chains from one sample sequenced in a study of cytotoxic CD8 clonotypes in ibrutinib-treated CLL. Only in-frame clones appear in the TCRdb table, and some are missing; sequencing was by immunoSEQ multiplex PCR. The sample holds roughly 30,000 clones, around 76% seen once. The material was PBMCs, obtained after 36 months of ibrutinib treatment. These receptors were taken from a human donor with chronic lymphocytic leukemia.

This chain connects TRBV7-9 to TRBJ1-2, with D uncertain. Germline loops: CDR1 SEHNR, CDR2 FQNEAQ (reference sequence). The CDR3 sequence is 14 residues long. The V gene lost 7 bases and the J gene lost 8 bases, with 20 bases spanning the gap. The CDR3 DNA follows: TGTGCCAGCAACGGTCGGCAGGCAACTAAGGGCTACACCTTC. Translation gives CASNGRQATKGYTF.

The chain joins TRBV5-4 to TRBJ2-3; D may be TRBD2 (5 bases). This CDR3 is built from 15 residues. Germline V lookup: CDR1 SGHNT, CDR2 YYREEE (reference sequence). Trimming shortened V by 1 base and J by 0 bases, and 9 bases separated the two germline ends. CDR3 nucleotides: TGTGCCAGCAGCTTGACCGGGAAGAGCACAGATACGCAGTATTTT. This encodes CASSLTGKSTDTQYF.

The V and J genes are TRBV5-1 and TRBJ2-6; D ambiguous. From germline, CDR1 is SGHRS and CDR2 YFSETQ. V lost 4 bases, J lost 2 bases, and 7 bases lay in between. The CDR3 spans 14 residues. The CDR3: CASSVIPGANVLTF. The CDR3 nucleotides are TGCGCCAGCAGCGTTATACCTGGGGCCAACGTCCTGACTTTC.

The rearrangement links TRBV18 to TRBJ2-1; 14 nucleotides match TRBD2. Germline CDR1 KGHSH, CDR2 LQKENI. After removal of 3 bases from V and 9 bases from J, the junction contained 13 bases not matched to a gene. The CDR3 loop spans 18 amino acids. The CDR3 bases are TGTGCCAGCTCACCGAGACTTCTTGGACTAGCGGGGGGTATTGAGCAGTTCTTC. Translation gives CASSPRLLGLAGGIEQFF.